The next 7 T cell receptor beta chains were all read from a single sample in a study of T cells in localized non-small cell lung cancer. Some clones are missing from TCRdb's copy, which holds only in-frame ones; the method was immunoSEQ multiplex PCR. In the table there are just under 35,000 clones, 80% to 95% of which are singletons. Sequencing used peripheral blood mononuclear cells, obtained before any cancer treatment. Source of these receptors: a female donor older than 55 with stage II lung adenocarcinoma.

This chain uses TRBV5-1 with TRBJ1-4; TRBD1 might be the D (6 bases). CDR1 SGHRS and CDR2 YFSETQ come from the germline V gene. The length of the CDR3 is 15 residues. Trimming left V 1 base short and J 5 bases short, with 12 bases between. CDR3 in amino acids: CASSLRGQTNEKLFF. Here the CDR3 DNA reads TGCGCCAGCAGCTTGAGAGGACAGACGAATGAAAAACTGTTTTTT.

CDR3 sequence: CASKVGVRDEQYF. In DNA form, the CDR3 reads TGTGCCAGCAAGGTGGGAGTGCGGGACGAGCAGTACTTC. This chain uses TRBV28 with TRBJ2-7; perhaps TRBD2 as D (5 bases). Germline CDR1 MDHEN, CDR2 SYDVKM. The CDR3 is 13 amino acids. V was clipped by 7 bases and J by 5 bases, with 15 bases between them.

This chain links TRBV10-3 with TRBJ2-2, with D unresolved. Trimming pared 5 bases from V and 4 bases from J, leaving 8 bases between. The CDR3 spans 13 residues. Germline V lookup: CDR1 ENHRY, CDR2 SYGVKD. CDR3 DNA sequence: TGTGCCATCAGTTCGGTTGGCACCGGGGAGCTGTTTTTT. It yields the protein CAISSVGTGELFF.

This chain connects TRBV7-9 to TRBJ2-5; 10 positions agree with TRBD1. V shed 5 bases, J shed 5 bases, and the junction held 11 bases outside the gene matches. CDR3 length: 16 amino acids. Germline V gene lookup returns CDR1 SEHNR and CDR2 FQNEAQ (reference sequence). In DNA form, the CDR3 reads TGTGCCAGCAGCCACCGGGACAGGGGAGGGGATGAGACCCAGTACTTC. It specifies CASSHRDRGGDETQYF.

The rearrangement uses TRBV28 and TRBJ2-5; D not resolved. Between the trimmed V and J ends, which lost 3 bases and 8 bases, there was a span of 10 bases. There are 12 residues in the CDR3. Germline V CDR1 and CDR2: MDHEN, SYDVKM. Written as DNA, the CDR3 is TGTGCCAGCAGTTTCATCCCCGAAACCCAGTACTTC. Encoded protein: CASSFIPETQYF.

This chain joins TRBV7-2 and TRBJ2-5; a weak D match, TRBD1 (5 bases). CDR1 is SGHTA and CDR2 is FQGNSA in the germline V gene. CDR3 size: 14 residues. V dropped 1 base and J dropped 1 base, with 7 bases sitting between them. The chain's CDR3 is CASSLGQGQETQYF. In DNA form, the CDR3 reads TGTGCCAGCAGCTTAGGGCAGGGCCAAGAGACCCAGTACTTC.

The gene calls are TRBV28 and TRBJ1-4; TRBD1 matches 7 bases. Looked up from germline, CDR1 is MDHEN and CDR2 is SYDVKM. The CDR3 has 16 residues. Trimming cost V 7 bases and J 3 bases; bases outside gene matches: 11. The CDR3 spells CASTWTGRRANEKLFF. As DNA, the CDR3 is TGTGCCAGCACCTGGACAGGTCGGAGGGCTAATGAAAAACTGTTTTTT. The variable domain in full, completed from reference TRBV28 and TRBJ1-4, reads DVKVTQSSRYLVKRTGEKVFLECVQDMDHENMFWYRQDPGLGLRLIYFSYDVKMKEKGDIPEGYSVSREKKERFSLILESASTNQTSMYLCASTWTGRRANEKLFFGSGTQLSVL.